This passage covers 26 T cell receptor beta chains from one sample sequenced in a study of shared clonotypes between healthy human individuals. Data came from immunoSEQ multiplex PCR; TCRdb stores just in-frame clones and leaves some out. The table has 730,000 or so clones, roughly 78% seen once; the top ten hold approximately 1.8%. What was sequenced was memory CD4+ T cells sorted from blood. Subset defined: CD45RA-negative fraction. The receptors derive from a woman under 40 in good health.

In DNA, the CDR3 is TGTGCCAGCAGTGGTAGGGGTTCAAGCAATCAGCCCCAGCATTTT. Translation gives CASSGRGSSNQPQHF. The J gene is TRBJ1-5, the V gene TRBV28; perhaps TRBD1 as D (5 bases). The V and J ends lost 5 bases and 1 base respectively, with 12 bases between them. CDR1 and CDR2 (germline): MDHEN, SYDVKM. CDR3 size: 15 residues.

This clone has just one count. The rearrangement links TRBV27 to TRBJ2-7, with 7 bases matching TRBD2. CDR1 is MNHEY and CDR2 is SMNVEV in the germline V gene (reference sequence). CDR3 length: 14 amino acids. V was pared by 6 bases and J by 0 bases, with 5 bases of the junction left unmatched. The CDR3 sequence is CASSPSGNSYEQYF. DNA of the CDR3: TGTGCCAGCAGCCCCAGCGGGAACTCCTACGAGCAGTACTTC.

The chain couples TRBV9 to TRBJ1-2; 10 nucleotides align to TRBD1. V was pared by 7 bases and J by 4 bases, with 7 bases of the junction left unmatched. This CDR3 comprises 14 residues. CDR1 and CDR2 from the germline V gene are SGDLS and YYNGEE. The CDR3 DNA sequence: TGTGCCAGCGCGAGACAGGGGGCCTCCTATGGCTACACCTTC. Encoded protein: CASARQGASYGYTF.

The J gene is TRBJ1-1, the V gene TRBV30; no firm D call. Trimming removed 2 bases at V and 0 bases at J, with 7 bases between. The germline gives CDR1 GTSNPN, CDR2 SVGIG (reference sequence). This CDR3 contains 13 residues. The CDR3 coding sequence is TGTGCCTGGAGTTTTAACTTGAACACTGAAGCTTTCTTT. Translating it yields CAWSFNLNTEAFF.

The rearrangement uses TRBV28 and TRBJ1-2; D remains unclear. Per germline, CDR1 MDHEN and CDR2 SYDVKM. The germline V and J ends were trimmed by 3 bases and 0 bases, with 8 bases remaining between them. CDR3 length: 14 residues. The CDR3 DNA follows: TGTGCCAGCAGTTTCGACGGAGCTAACTATGGCTACACCTTC. It yields the protein CASSFDGANYGYTF.

This clone was found a few times. This chain links TRBV5-1 with TRBJ2-2; D not certain. This CDR3 is built from 15 residues. Germline values: CDR1 SGHRS, CDR2 YFSETQ. Trimming took off 3 bases at V and 4 bases at J, with 13 bases between the two ends. DNA for the CDR3: TGCGCCAGCAGCTATAGTGGTGGGATCACCGGGGAGCTGTTTTTT. It translates to CASSYSGGITGELFF.

The chain has TRBV27 and TRBJ1-2; perhaps TRBD1 as D (5 bases). The CDR3 length is 14 residues. Per germline, CDR1 MNHEY and CDR2 SMNVEV (reference sequence). Trimming took 5 bases from V and 7 from J, leaving 17 bases between them. The CDR3 DNA follows: TGTGCCAGCAGTCCGCAGGGTCCCCTATCTGGCTACACCTTC. This codes for CASSPQGPLSGYTF.

The chain couples TRBV30 to TRBJ2-2; 9 nucleotides line up with TRBD1. Per germline, CDR1 GTSNPN and CDR2 SVGIG (reference sequence). V was clipped by 2 bases and J by 7 bases; unmatched bases: 5. CDR3 length: 14 amino acids. Here the CDR3 reads CAWSTGGAVGELFF. The CDR3 coding sequence is TGTGCCTGGAGTACAGGGGGCGCGGTCGGGGAGCTGTTTTTT.

This chain links TRBV7-6 with TRBJ1-1; the D is unclear. The CDR3 loop spans 13 amino acids. V was trimmed by 2 bases and J by 1 base, leaving 5 bases between them. From germline, CDR1 is SGHVS and CDR2 FNYEAQ. The CDR3 protein is CASSLQKNTEAFF. In nucleotides, the CDR3 is TGTGCCAGCAGCTTACAAAAGAACACTGAAGCTTTCTTT.

The chain couples TRBV27 to TRBJ2-5; 8 bases fit TRBD2. The junction had 6 bases not matched to a gene; V was cut back by 0 bases and J by 0 bases. This CDR3 contains 17 residues. Germline V gene sequence: CDR1 MNHEY, CDR2 SMNVEV (reference sequence). The CDR3 here is CASSLSIGRGYQETQYF. In DNA, the CDR3 is TGTGCCAGCAGTTTATCGATCGGGAGGGGGTACCAAGAGACCCAGTACTTC.

V and J are TRBV19 and TRBJ2-2, with TRBD1 matching 7 bases. The CDR3 totals 23 residues. Trimming at V came to 3 bases and at J to 2 bases, leaving 27 bases not matched to a gene. Germline CDR1 reads LNHDA; CDR2 reads SQIVND (reference sequence). CDR3 nucleotides: TGTGCCAGTAGTATCGGGTGGTTATCGGCTTGGCAGAAAAGACAGGGAAACACCGGGGAGCTGTTTTTT. It is translated as CASSIGWLSAWQKRQGNTGELFF.

J is TRBJ2-3 and V is TRBV5-6; D is undetermined. Trimming took 1 base from V and 5 from J, leaving 8 bases between them. This CDR3 is 13 amino acids long. Germline-derived CDR1 and CDR2 are SGHDT and YYEEEE. The CDR3 loop is CASSLQMEDTQYF. Here the CDR3 DNA reads TGTGCCAGCAGCTTGCAGATGGAAGATACGCAGTATTTT.

V and J are TRBV19 and TRBJ1-5; no reliable D call. The CDR3 runs 15 residues. The ends were cut back, 0 bases at V and 7 bases at J, with 13 bases in the middle. Germline-derived CDR1 and CDR2 are LNHDA and SQIVND (reference sequence). CDR3 coding DNA: TGTGCCAGTAGTATAGATACGAGGATTGGGCAGCCCCAGCATTTT. This sequence encodes CASSIDTRIGQPQHF.

The chain uses TRBV11-3 and TRBJ2-7, with D possibly TRBD2 on 6 matching bases. In germline, CDR1 is SGHNT, CDR2 YENEEA. The CDR3 totals 15 residues. V gave up 2 bases and J gave up 5 bases, with 16 bases separating them. CDR3: CASSLNPGGIDEQYF. The CDR3 DNA follows: TGTGCCAGCAGCTTAAATCCTGGCGGGATCGACGAGCAGTACTTC. The full variable domain, with the rest looked up from reference TRBV11-3 and TRBJ2-7, is EAGVVQSPRYKIIEKKQPVAFWCNPISGHNTLYWYLQNLGQGPELLIRYENEEAVDDSQLPKDRFSAERLKGVDSTLKIQPAELGDSAVYLCASSLNPGGIDEQYFGPGTRLTVT.

This chain uses TRBV7-9 with TRBJ2-4; D gene ambiguous. Trimming left V 5 bases short and J 12 bases short, with 23 bases between. This CDR3 is built from 15 residues. The germline V gene encodes CDR1 SEHNR and CDR2 FQNEAQ (reference sequence). CDR3 residues: CASSPSPFGLVGQYF. The CDR3 DNA is TGTGCCAGCAGCCCTTCCCCCTTCGGCCTTGTGGGTCAGTACTTC.

This clone has just one count. The J gene is TRBJ2-2, the V gene TRBV5-6; 7 bases match TRBD1. The V gene end was trimmed by 4 bases and the J gene end by 0 bases; junction bases not matched to a gene: 15. The CDR3 is 19 amino acids. Per germline, CDR1 SGHDT and CDR2 YYEEEE. CDR3 residues: CASSQYRGAPFANTGELFF. DNA of the CDR3: TGTGCCAGCAGCCAATACAGGGGCGCCCCTTTCGCGAACACCGGGGAGCTGTTTTTT.

CDR3 amino acids: CSVVQGAGETQYF. The CDR3 nucleotides read TGCAGCGTTGTTCAGGGGGCAGGAGAGACCCAGTACTTC. The gene calls are TRBV29-1 and TRBJ2-5, with TRBD1 matching over 8 bases. V trimming: 4 bases; J trimming: 4 bases; junction bases outside the gene matches: 5. The CDR3 length is 13 residues. CDR1 and CDR2 (germline): SQVTM, ANQGSEA.

J is TRBJ2-5 and V is TRBV19; maybe TRBD2 (5 bases). The length of the CDR3 is 14 residues. Deletions cut 5 bases from V and 5 bases from J, with 15 bases between. Germline loops: CDR1 LNHDA, CDR2 SQIVND (reference sequence). CDR3 in DNA: TGTGCCAGTAGTTACTCGGGTTCGGGGGAGACCCAGTACTTC. Translation gives CASSYSGSGETQYF.

This chain links TRBV5-1 with TRBJ2-5; 11 bases align to TRBD2. V gave up 0 bases and J gave up 5 bases; unmatched junction bases: 6. The V gene's germline CDR1 is SGHRS and CDR2 YFSETQ. CDR3 length: 16 residues. In nucleotides, the CDR3 is TGCGCCAGCAGCTTGGCTAGCGGGAGGATACTGGAGACCCAGTACTTC. Translated, it gives CASSLASGRILETQYF.

This clone occurred a few times. This rearrangement joins TRBV2 to TRBJ2-5; TRBD2 matches at 9 bases. The CDR3 runs to 15 residues. Germline values: CDR1 SNHLY, CDR2 FYNNEI. With 8 bases clipped from V and 4 bases from J, the junction kept 11 bases outside the gene matches. CDR3 loop: CASCPSGIGSETQYF. The DNA of the CDR3 is TGTGCCAGCTGCCCTAGCGGGATCGGGTCAGAGACCCAGTACTTC.

The chain uses TRBV29-1 and TRBJ2-3; TRBD2 aligns across 8 bases. CDR1 is SQVTM and CDR2 is ANQGSEA in the germline V gene. V was pared by 1 base and J by 2 bases, with 8 bases of the junction left unmatched. This CDR3 is 16 amino acids long. The CDR3 DNA is TGCAGCGTTGAAGCGATAGCGGGACTCTACACAGATACGCAGTATTTT. It codes for CSVEAIAGLYTDTQYF.

V is TRBV2 and J is TRBJ2-2; D may be TRBD1 (6 bases). Germline V gives CDR1 SNHLY, CDR2 FYNNEI. The V end lost 6 bases, the J end lost 3 bases, and 14 bases lay between the germline ends. This CDR3 region has 15 residues. In nucleotides, the CDR3 is TGTGCCAGCAGGAACGAAGGGACATACACCGGGGAGCTGTTTTTT. This codes for CASRNEGTYTGELFF.

This sequence joins TRBV15 and TRBJ1-1; 8 bases map to TRBD1. Germline V lookup: CDR1 LNHNV, CDR2 YYDKDF (reference sequence). The length of the CDR3 is 14 residues. J lost 1 base, V lost 4 bases, and 2 bases had no gene match. The CDR3 reads CATSTGQANTEAFF. CDR3 DNA sequence: TGTGCCACCAGCACGGGACAGGCGAACACTGAAGCTTTCTTT.

The chain is built from TRBV4-1 and TRBJ2-4; D remains unclear. The CDR3 contains 15 residues. The V and J ends lost 0 bases and 0 bases respectively, with 6 bases between them. Germline CDR1 reads MGHRA; CDR2 reads YSYEKL. This CDR3 reads CASSQEHIAKNIQYF. The CDR3, as DNA: TGCGCCAGCAGCCAAGAACATATAGCCAAAAACATTCAGTACTTC.

The genes are TRBV30 and TRBJ2-5; 7 bases fit TRBD1. The J call may be mistaken, given a closer DNA end match to TRBJ2-7. Looked up from germline, CDR1 is GTSNPN and CDR2 is SVGIG (reference sequence). The CDR3 loop spans 13 amino acids. The CDR3, as DNA: TGTGCCTGGAGGAGGGGGCAGGACGACGAGCAGTACTTC. This translates into CAWRRGQDDEQYF.

This chain uses TRBV7-9 with TRBJ1-1; a possible D gene is TRBD1 (6 bases). CDR1 and CDR2 (germline): SEHNR, FQNEAQ (reference sequence). Deletions cut 1 base from V and 5 bases from J, with 17 bases between. The CDR3 sequence is 16 residues long. The CDR3 is CASSLGVFGGRTEAFF. Here the CDR3 DNA reads TGTGCCAGCAGCTTAGGGGTCTTCGGGGGCCGGACTGAAGCTTTCTTT.